Listed below are T cell receptor beta chains from one sample, sequenced in a study of T cell responses to AZD1222 COVID-19 vaccine. TCRdb's table, derived via immunoSEQ multiplex PCR, lists solely in-frame clones and lacks some. The sample has roughly 120,000 clones, over 75% seen once. Sample: peripheral blood, taken on day 0 of AZD1222 vaccination. The receptors derive from an adult in good health. Each CDR3 is given with its conserved first and last residue. The order of the fields is V gene, D gene, J gene, clone size, CDR3 protein, CDR3 DNA. D genes are given only for firm matches. The listing skips clone size in some rows; elsewhere it reads once, few, many or a size class.

v_gene: TRBV12-3/TRBV12-4; d_gene: .; j_gene: TRBJ2-3; abundance: few; CDR3aa: CASSGADRRTQYF; CDR3nt: TGTGCCAGCTCGGGGGCCGACCGACGAACGCAGTATTTT
v_gene: TRBV6-1; d_gene: .; j_gene: TRBJ1-2; abundance: .; CDR3aa: CASSDPPPNYGYTF; CDR3nt: TGTGCCAGCAGTGATCCCCCCCCTAACTATGGCTACACCTTC
v_gene: TRBV2; d_gene: .; j_gene: TRBJ1-6; abundance: .; CDR3aa: CASSERSRLSNSPLHF; CDR3nt: TGTGCCAGCAGTGAACGCTCCAGGTTATCTAATTCACCCCTCCACTTT
v_gene: TRBV11-2; d_gene: .; j_gene: TRBJ2-6; abundance: .; CDR3aa: CASIELHSGANVLTF; CDR3nt: TGTGCCAGCATCGAACTTCACTCTGGGGCCAACGTCCTGACTTTC
v_gene: TRBV2; d_gene: .; j_gene: TRBJ1-5; abundance: .; CDR3aa: CASSLDGIDQPQHF; CDR3nt: TGTGCCAGCAGTCTAGATGGCATTGATCAGCCCCAGCATTTT
v_gene: TRBV6-4; d_gene: .; j_gene: TRBJ1-1; abundance: .; CDR3aa: CASSTPRAQVAF; CDR3nt: TGTGCCAGCAGTACGCCCAGGGCACAGGTTGCCTTT
v_gene: TRBV24-1; d_gene: TRBD1; j_gene: TRBJ2-3; abundance: .; CDR3aa: CATAPDRGTDTQYF; CDR3nt: TGTGCCACCGCCCCGGACAGGGGGACAGATACGCAGTATTTT
v_gene: TRBV10-3; d_gene: .; j_gene: TRBJ2-7; abundance: .; CDR3aa: CAISGSYEQYF; CDR3nt: TGTGCCATCAGTGGGTCCTACGAGCAGTACTTC
v_gene: TRBV27; d_gene: .; j_gene: TRBJ1-1; abundance: few; CDR3aa: CASSRRQNTEAFF; CDR3nt: TGTGCCAGCAGTAGAAGACAGAACACTGAAGCTTTCTTT
v_gene: TRBV19; d_gene: TRBD1; j_gene: TRBJ2-7; abundance: .; CDR3aa: CASSTRDRRTYEQYF; CDR3nt: TGTGCCAGTAGTACCCGGGACAGACGTACCTACGAGCAGTACTTC
v_gene: TRBV19; d_gene: TRBD1; j_gene: TRBJ1-5; abundance: .; CDR3aa: CASSDSFGLRQGARSQHF; CDR3nt: TGTGCCAGTAGTGATTCGTTTGGGTTAAGACAGGGGGCTAGGTCCCAGCATTTT
v_gene: TRBV5-8; d_gene: TRBD1; j_gene: TRBJ1-2; abundance: .; CDR3aa: CASSLGQGVYGYTF; CDR3nt: TGTGCCAGCAGCTTGGGACAGGGAGTCTATGGCTACACCTTC
v_gene: TRBV21-1; d_gene: .; j_gene: TRBJ1-6; abundance: .; CDR3aa: CASSPLRGNSPLHF; CDR3nt: TGTGCCAGCAGCCCCTTGAGGGGGAATTCACCCCTCCACTTT
v_gene: TRBV25-1; d_gene: .; j_gene: TRBJ2-1; abundance: .; CDR3aa: CASSGGQSSYNEQFF; CDR3nt: TGTGCCAGCAGTGGAGGACAGAGCTCCTACAATGAGCAGTTCTTC
v_gene: TRBV2; d_gene: .; j_gene: TRBJ2-5; abundance: .; CDR3aa: CASRGILVETQYF; CDR3nt: TGTGCCAGCAGAGGGATCCTAGTGGAGACCCAGTACTTC
v_gene: TRBV19; d_gene: TRBD1; j_gene: TRBJ1-2; abundance: .; CDR3aa: CASIPVGQSFNYGYTF; CDR3nt: TGTGCCAGTATCCCAGTGGGACAGTCCTTTAACTATGGCTACACCTTC
v_gene: TRBV5-1; d_gene: .; j_gene: TRBJ2-5; abundance: .; CDR3aa: CASSTGQGGETQYF; CDR3nt: TGCGCCAGCAGCACCGGACAGGGAGGGGAGACCCAGTACTTC
v_gene: TRBV18; d_gene: TRBD1; j_gene: TRBJ2-2; abundance: .; CDR3aa: CASSPPEGAVNTGELFF; CDR3nt: TGTGCCAGCTCACCACCCGAGGGGGCTGTGAACACCGGGGAGCTGTTTTTT
v_gene: TRBV7-8; d_gene: TRBD2; j_gene: TRBJ2-3; abundance: .; CDR3aa: CASSLTSGQRGTQYF; CDR3nt: TGTGCCAGCAGCTTAACTAGCGGGCAAAGGGGTACGCAGTATTTT
v_gene: TRBV11-3; d_gene: TRBD2; j_gene: TRBJ2-5; abundance: .; CDR3aa: CASSLGLADQETQYF; CDR3nt: TGTGCCAGCAGCTTAGGGCTAGCGGACCAAGAGACCCAGTACTTC
v_gene: TRBV2; d_gene: .; j_gene: TRBJ1-2; abundance: .; CDR3aa: CASRDHRESGYTF; CDR3nt: TGTGCCAGCAGGGACCACAGGGAGAGTGGCTACACCTTC
v_gene: TRBV19; d_gene: TRBD2; j_gene: TRBJ2-3; abundance: .; CDR3aa: CASSIERGLRTDTQYF; CDR3nt: TGTGCCAGTAGTATTGAGCGGGGGCTTCGCACAGATACGCAGTATTTT
v_gene: TRBV29-1; d_gene: .; j_gene: TRBJ2-5; abundance: .; CDR3aa: CSVETSGGSKRTQYF; CDR3nt: TGCAGCGTTGAAACCTCAGGCGGGTCGAAGAGGACCCAGTACTTC
v_gene: TRBV19; d_gene: .; j_gene: TRBJ2-1; abundance: few; CDR3aa: CASSGSGPSYNEQFF; CDR3nt: TGTGCCAGTAGCGGTAGCGGTCCCTCCTACAATGAGCAGTTCTTC
v_gene: TRBV13; d_gene: TRBD2; j_gene: TRBJ2-1; abundance: .; CDR3aa: CASSPPGGALIYNEQFF; CDR3nt: TGTGCCAGCAGCCCCCCGGGGGGTGCCTTAATTTACAATGAGCAGTTCTTC
v_gene: TRBV6-5; d_gene: TRBD1; j_gene: TRBJ1-6; abundance: .; CDR3aa: CASSYGTGYNSPLHF; CDR3nt: TGTGCCAGCAGTTACGGGACAGGGTATAATTCACCCCTCCACTTT
v_gene: TRBV4-2; d_gene: .; j_gene: TRBJ2-1; abundance: .; CDR3aa: CASSQAPGAQVSYNEQFF; CDR3nt: TGTGCCAGCAGCCAAGCCCCGGGGGCGCAGGTCTCCTACAATGAGCAGTTCTTC
v_gene: TRBV19; d_gene: .; j_gene: TRBJ1-1; abundance: .; CDR3aa: CASSILGHLNTEAFF; CDR3nt: TGTGCCAGTAGTATACTGGGACACTTGAACACTGAAGCTTTCTTT
v_gene: TRBV3-1/TRBV3-2; d_gene: .; j_gene: TRBJ2-4; abundance: few; CDR3aa: CASSQGGSKNIQYF; CDR3nt: TGTGCCAGCAGCCAAGGGGGGAGCAAAAACATTCAGTACTTC
v_gene: TRBV7-9; d_gene: .; j_gene: TRBJ2-5; abundance: .; CDR3aa: CASTETQETQYF; CDR3nt: TGTGCCAGCACCGAGACACAAGAGACCCAGTACTTC
v_gene: TRBV7-9; d_gene: TRBD1; j_gene: TRBJ2-7; abundance: .; CDR3aa: CASSSPTGAYEQYF; CDR3nt: TGTGCCAGCAGCTCACCTACAGGGGCCTACGAGCAGTACTTC
v_gene: TRBV5-6; d_gene: TRBD1; j_gene: TRBJ1-2; abundance: .; CDR3aa: CASRSGTGAIANYGYTF; CDR3nt: TGTGCCAGCAGGTCCGGGACAGGGGCAATAGCTAACTATGGCTACACCTTC
v_gene: TRBV28; d_gene: TRBD1; j_gene: TRBJ1-4; abundance: .; CDR3aa: CASREWGQGREKLFF; CDR3nt: TGTGCCAGCAGAGAATGGGGACAGGGTCGTGAAAAACTGTTTTTT
v_gene: TRBV27; d_gene: TRBD1; j_gene: TRBJ2-7; abundance: .; CDR3aa: CARYRDRGTREQYF; CDR3nt: TGTGCCAGGTACCGGGACAGGGGCACGCGGGAGCAGTACTTC
v_gene: TRBV5-6; d_gene: .; j_gene: TRBJ2-7; abundance: .; CDR3aa: CASSSVYEQYF; CDR3nt: TGTGCCAGCAGCTCCGTTTACGAGCAGTACTTC
v_gene: TRBV4-1; d_gene: .; j_gene: TRBJ2-1; abundance: .; CDR3aa: CASSQDWASARDYNEQFF; CDR3nt: TGCGCCAGCAGCCAAGATTGGGCTAGCGCCAGGGACTACAATGAGCAGTTCTTC
v_gene: TRBV5-4; d_gene: .; j_gene: TRBJ2-7; abundance: once; CDR3aa: CASSQPYRDLYPYEQYF; CDR3nt: TGTGCCAGCAGTCAACCCTACCGGGACTTATACCCCTACGAGCAGTACTTC
v_gene: TRBV19; d_gene: TRBD1; j_gene: TRBJ1-1; abundance: .; CDR3aa: CASSKTGGNTEAFF; CDR3nt: TGTGCCAGTAGCAAGACAGGGGGGAACACTGAAGCTTTCTTT
v_gene: TRBV7-6; d_gene: .; j_gene: TRBJ2-1; abundance: .; CDR3aa: CASSLVRLADTTYNEQFF; CDR3nt: TGTGCCAGCAGCTTAGTTAGGCTAGCCGATACCACCTACAATGAGCAGTTCTTC
v_gene: TRBV5-4; d_gene: .; j_gene: TRBJ2-1; abundance: .; CDR3aa: CASSSSSTAYNEQFF; CDR3nt: TGTGCCAGCAGTTCCTCTAGTACCGCCTACAATGAGCAGTTCTTC
v_gene: TRBV29-1; d_gene: .; j_gene: TRBJ2-7; abundance: few; CDR3aa: CSVGQGEGEQYF; CDR3nt: TGCAGCGTTGGGCAGGGTGAAGGGGAGCAGTACTTC
v_gene: TRBV5-1; d_gene: .; j_gene: TRBJ2-5; abundance: .; CDR3aa: CASSLEPGRLQETQYF; CDR3nt: TGCGCCAGCTCCCTTGAACCGGGACGGCTCCAAGAGACCCAGTACTTC
v_gene: TRBV27; d_gene: .; j_gene: TRBJ1-4; abundance: .; CDR3aa: CASSTVGDGNEKLFF; CDR3nt: TGTGCCAGCAGCACGGTGGGGGACGGGAATGAAAAACTGTTTTTT
v_gene: TRBV3-1/TRBV3-2; d_gene: .; j_gene: TRBJ1-6; abundance: .; CDR3aa: CASSQGREGSPLHF; CDR3nt: TGTGCCAGCAGCCAAGGGCGGGAGGGATCACCCCTCCACTTT
v_gene: TRBV6-6; d_gene: TRBD1; j_gene: TRBJ1-1; abundance: .; CDR3aa: CASRGRDRGNTEAFF; CDR3nt: TGTGCCAGCAGGGGTAGAGACAGGGGGAACACTGAAGCTTTCTTT
v_gene: TRBV4-3; d_gene: .; j_gene: TRBJ1-2; abundance: .; CDR3aa: CASSQDRDGTPRGYTF; CDR3nt: TGCGCCAGCAGCCAAGATCGCGACGGGACACCCAGGGGCTACACCTTC
v_gene: TRBV15; d_gene: .; j_gene: TRBJ1-2; abundance: .; CDR3aa: CATSPPGGTYGYTF; CDR3nt: TGTGCCACCAGCCCTCCGGGGGGGACCTATGGCTACACCTTC
v_gene: TRBV6-5; d_gene: TRBD1; j_gene: TRBJ1-1; abundance: .; CDR3aa: CASTWDSTGTEAFF; CDR3nt: TGTGCCAGCACCTGGGACAGCACAGGAACTGAAGCTTTCTTT
v_gene: TRBV25-1; d_gene: TRBD1; j_gene: TRBJ1-2; abundance: .; CDR3aa: CASSEPGQDYGYTF; CDR3nt: TGTGCCAGCAGTGAACCGGGACAGGACTATGGCTACACCTTC
v_gene: TRBV4-3; d_gene: .; j_gene: TRBJ1-4; abundance: .; CDR3aa: CASSQGGGNEKLFF; CDR3nt: TGCGCCAGCAGCCAGGGAGGGGGGAATGAAAAACTGTTTTTT
v_gene: TRBV6-6; d_gene: TRBD1; j_gene: TRBJ1-4; abundance: .; CDR3aa: CASSYSETGEKLFF; CDR3nt: TGTGCCAGCAGTTACTCTGAGACAGGGGAAAAACTGTTTTTT
v_gene: TRBV19; d_gene: .; j_gene: TRBJ2-2; abundance: .; CDR3aa: CASSPPLRTGELFF; CDR3nt: TGTGCCAGTAGTCCCCCCTTGAGGACCGGGGAGCTGTTTTTT
v_gene: TRBV4-3; d_gene: TRBD1; j_gene: TRBJ2-5; abundance: .; CDR3aa: CASSQVASGQGATQYF; CDR3nt: TGCGCCAGCAGCCAAGTGGCCTCGGGACAGGGGGCGACCCAGTACTTC
v_gene: TRBV7-2; d_gene: TRBD1; j_gene: TRBJ2-4; abundance: .; CDR3aa: CASRDRDRDLAKNIQYF; CDR3nt: TGTGCCAGCAGGGACCGGGACAGGGACCTAGCCAAAAACATTCAGTACTTC
v_gene: TRBV11-3; d_gene: .; j_gene: TRBJ2-7; abundance: .; CDR3aa: CASSLSSYEQYF; CDR3nt: TGTGCCAGCAGCTTGAGCTCCTACGAGCAGTACTTC